This TCR beta chain was obtained from a study of molecular identifiers for immune sequencing clone quantification. CDR3 length: 13 amino acids. Trimming removed 1 base at V and 5 bases at J, with 5 bases between. Germline loops: CDR1 SGHDN, CDR2 FVKESK. Via MiXCR, TCRdb re-called the PCR reads, giving one row per CDR3 protein. In the table there are about 100,000 distinct CDR3 sequences, around 33% of which are singletons. The chain combines TRBV14 with TRBJ2-2; D remains unclear. Sequencing was done on a sample of naive CD8+ T cells from blood, with Jurkat cell RNA spiked in. Subset noted: FACS-sorted CD8+CD4-CCR7+CD45RA+ naive T cells. The sequence was obtained from a human donor in good health. Some libraries in this study had Jurkat cell RNA spiked in. In DNA, the CDR3 is TGTGCCAGCAGCCAAGTACATACCGGGGAGCTGTTTTTT. Protein product: CASSQVHTGELFF.